This T cell receptor beta chain was identified in a study of T cells in tuberculosis. Study in general: CD1B tetramers identified T cells specific for mycobacterial lipid GMM. In South Africa, adults with active tuberculosis were compared with IGRA-negative and latently infected IGRA-positive adolescents. Points from the study as a whole: Using the GMM-specific repertoire gave around 88% accuracy versus around 70% with motifs. Active tuberculosis alpha repertoires lay closer to GMM-specific TCRs than controls'.

This CDR3 is built from 17 residues. Trimming pared 1 base from V and 0 bases from J, leaving 12 bases between. In germline, CDR1 is MGHRA, CDR2 YSYEKL. The table came from immunoSEQ multiplex PCR; TCRdb's copy has only in-frame clones and leaves some out. There are 25,000 to 40,000 clones in the sample; 85% to 95% occur only once, and approximately 7.6% lies in the top ten. This clone has just one count. The antigen remains unidentified. The TCR sequence derives from a donor between 10 and 29 years old with latent tuberculosis or without tuberculosis infection. Some clones in this sample may be carry-over from other donors' samples. The sample taken for sequencing was PBMCs. The V and J genes are TRBV4-1 and TRBJ1-4; no reliable D call. The CDR3 is CASSQGAGRTTNEKLFF. The CDR3, as DNA: TGCGCCAGCAGCCAAGGTGCAGGAAGAACAACTAATGAAAAACTGTTTTTT.